Below, 12 T cell receptor beta chains from the same sample are listed, as sequenced in a study of cytomegalovirus exposure and HLA in healthy donors. Assay used: immunoSEQ multiplex PCR; TCRdb lists only in-frame clones, some missing. The repertoire consists of some 160,000 clones, with 70% to 90% occurring once and the leading ten covering almost 3%. The specimen was PBMCs. The receptors were gathered from a man between 18 and 29 years old in good health and CMV-seronegative.

For this clone: The junction does not match germline at one end; this may be a read error. This sequence joins TRBV7-7 and TRBJ2-2; TRBD2 matches at 14 bases. The CDR3 loop spans 17 amino acids. Looked up from germline, CDR1 is SSHAT and CDR2 is FNYEAQ (reference sequence). CDR3 sequence: CASSPGLAGGFNGELFF. Here the CDR3 DNA reads TGTGCTAGCAGCCCAGGACTAGCGGGAGGATTTAACGGGGAGCTGTTTTTT.

The chain employs TRBV29-1 and TRBJ2-3; no definite D call. Trimming left V 4 bases short and J 0 bases short, with 8 bases between. From germline, CDR1 is SQVTM and CDR2 ANQGSEA. The CDR3 spans 13 residues. CDR3 region: CSVVTTSTDTQYF. In nucleotides, the CDR3 is TGCAGCGTTGTAACTACTAGCACAGATACGCAGTATTTT.

The V call is TRBV4-3, the J call TRBJ1-2; the match to TRBD1 covers 11 bases. The junction had 6 bases not matched to a gene; V was cut back by 4 bases and J by 2 bases. CDR1 LGHNA and CDR2 YSLEER come from the germline V gene. This CDR3 is built from 16 residues. The CDR3 region has the DNA TGCGCCAGCAGCCCTTTCGGGGACAGGGGGAACTATGGCTACACCTTC. Translating gives CASSPFGDRGNYGYTF.

The CDR3 loop is CASLVDQPQHF. The CDR3 DNA follows: TGCGCCAGCCTCGTTGATCAGCCCCAGCATTTT. This chain links TRBV10-1 with TRBJ1-5; D unclear. CDR1 and CDR2 from the germline V gene are WNHNN and SYGVQD (reference sequence). This CDR3 is built from 11 residues. V lost 8 bases and J lost 5, with 7 bases in between.

The rearrangement uses TRBV5-6 and TRBJ2-7, with 7 nucleotides matching TRBD1. The CDR3 totals 14 residues. CDR1 and CDR2 from the germline V gene are SGHDT and YYEEEE. After removal of 0 bases from V and 2 bases from J, the junction contained 2 bases not matched to a gene. The CDR3 reads CASSLGQGPYEQYF. CDR3 DNA: TGTGCCAGCAGCTTGGGACAGGGACCCTACGAGCAGTACTTC.

J is TRBJ2-3 and V is TRBV2, with D unresolved. The CDR3 is 11 amino acids. V was cut by 7 bases and J by 3 bases, with 5 bases left in between. Germline loops: CDR1 SNHLY, CDR2 FYNNEI. The CDR3 loop reads CASIITDTQYF. CDR3 sequence (DNA): TGTGCCAGCATTATTACAGATACGCAGTATTTT.

This rearrangement joins TRBV6-5 to TRBJ2-7, with 7 bases matching TRBD1. From germline, CDR1 is MNHEY and CDR2 SVGAGI. This CDR3 contains 15 residues. The trim removed 5 bases at V and 2 bases at J, leaving 9 bases unmatched. CDR3 loop: CASSRSGTAAYEQYF. CDR3 DNA: TGTGCCAGCAGTAGATCCGGGACAGCCGCCTACGAGCAGTACTTC.

This clone appeared a single time. This sequence joins TRBV12-5 and TRBJ2-5; 8 bases agree with TRBD1. The CDR3 extends over 15 amino acids. CDR1 is LGHNT, CDR2 FRNRAP, per germline. With 0 bases clipped from V and 2 bases from J, the junction kept 2 bases outside the gene matches. CDR3 region: CASGLVGTGQETQYF. CDR3 DNA sequence: TGTGCTAGTGGTTTGGTTGGGACAGGACAAGAGACCCAGTACTTC.

The V and J genes are TRBV28 and TRBJ1-3; D gene ambiguous. CDR1 MDHEN and CDR2 SYDVKM come from the germline V gene. The length of the CDR3 is 8 residues. Between the trimmed V and J ends, which lost 9 bases and 9 bases, there was a span of 3 bases. CDR3 sequence reads: CARSTIYF. The CDR3 DNA reads TGTGCCAGGAGCACCATATATTTT.

The chain uses TRBV7-8 and TRBJ1-1; no firm D call. Germline V gene data show CDR1 as SGHVS and CDR2 as FQNEAQ. This CDR3 has 14 amino acids. V was trimmed by 0 bases and J by 2 bases, leaving 7 bases between them. The CDR3 here is CASSLASGNTEAFF. CDR3 nucleotide sequence: TGTGCCAGCAGCTTAGCTTCAGGAAACACTGAAGCTTTCTTT.

The genes are TRBV5-1 and TRBJ2-1, with D unclear. V was pared by 0 bases and J by 3 bases, with 10 bases between. CDR3 length: 15 residues. The germline V gene has CDR1 SGHRS and CDR2 YFSETQ. The CDR3 region is CASSLEPASYNEQFF. CDR3 DNA: TGCGCCAGCAGCTTGGAACCAGCGAGCTACAATGAGCAGTTCTTC.

This clone was recorded only once. The gene calls are TRBV9 and TRBJ1-2; TRBD1 aligns across 8 bases. Germline CDR1 and CDR2: SGDLS and YYNGEE. This CDR3 comprises 15 residues. The V and J ends lost 3 bases and 6 bases, in that order; junction bases with no gene match: 10. This chain's CDR3 is CASSGGIDRGHGYTF. The CDR3 DNA follows: TGTGCCAGCAGCGGAGGAATCGACAGGGGCCATGGCTACACCTTC.